This passage covers 18 T cell receptor beta chains from one sample sequenced in a study of beta chain features in type 1 diabetes. Sequenced material consisted of expressed TCRB transcripts (all of the isolated RNA was reverse transcribed). TCRdb's copy holds only in-frame clones and misses some; the assay was immunoSEQ multiplex PCR. The sample lists 200,000 to 300,000 clones, roughly 14% occurring once. Sequencing was carried out using naive CD4+ T cells from blood. The receptors derive from a middle-aged woman in good health.

Here the CDR3 reads CASGTGQANTGELFF. The CDR3 coding sequence is TGTGCCAGCGGTACGGGACAGGCGAACACCGGGGAGCTGTTTTTT. This sequence joins TRBV28 and TRBJ2-2; 8 bases line up with TRBD1. The V segment lost 8 bases and the J segment 0 bases; nucleotides outside the gene matches: 5. The CDR3 loop spans 15 amino acids. Germline V CDR1 and CDR2: MDHEN, SYDVKM.

The chain has TRBV7-2 and TRBJ2-1; D might be TRBD1 (8 bases). The CDR3 is 17 residues long. With 5 bases removed from V and 0 bases from J, the gap between germline ends came to 17 bases. Germline values: CDR1 SGHTA, CDR2 FQGNSA. This chain's CDR3 is CASSAYRGGSSYNEQFF. CDR3 DNA: TGTGCCAGCAGCGCCTACAGGGGGGGGAGCTCCTACAATGAGCAGTTCTTC. The whole variable domain, filled in from reference TRBV7-2 and TRBJ2-1, reads GAGVSQSPSNKVTEKGKDVELRCDPISGHTALYWYRQSLGQGLEFLIYFQGNSAPDKSGLPSDRFSAERTGGSVSTLTIQRTQQEDSAVYLCASSAYRGGSSYNEQFFGPGTRLTVL.

This clone came up once. The rearrangement joins TRBV7-9 to TRBJ1-2, with D uncertain. Trimming left V 1 base short and J 0 bases short, with 9 bases between. The CDR3 has 15 amino acids. CDR1 and CDR2 from the germline V gene are SEHNR and FQNEAQ (reference sequence). The CDR3 bases are TGTGCCAGCAGCTTAGTGAGAGGGACTAACTATGGCTACACCTTC. Translation: CASSLVRGTNYGYTF.

There are a few counts of this clone. The chain links TRBV29-1 to TRBJ1-2, with 8 bases lining up with TRBD1. V dropped 5 bases and J dropped 3; count of bases not matched to a gene: 2. CDR3 length: 12 amino acids. Germline CDR1 SQVTM, CDR2 ANQGSEA. CDR3 DNA sequence: TGCAGCGTTTCGGGACAGGACTATGGCTACACCTTC. It specifies CSVSGQDYGYTF.

This clone turned up a few times. The rearrangement joins TRBV10-3 to TRBJ2-1, with TRBD1 as a possible D gene (6 bases). From germline, CDR1 is ENHRY and CDR2 SYGVKD. The CDR3 covers 16 residues. The V gene lost 10 bases and the J gene lost 6 bases, with 25 bases spanning the gap. The CDR3: CATIKSRDTQGNEQFF. Here the CDR3 DNA reads TGTGCCACCATCAAGTCCCGGGACACCCAGGGCAATGAGCAGTTCTTC.

The chain carries TRBV7-2 and TRBJ2-2, with TRBD2 matching 8 bases. This CDR3 is built from 17 residues. Trimming cost V 1 base and J 9 bases; bases outside gene matches: 13. Looked up from germline, CDR1 is SGHTA and CDR2 is FQGNSA. The CDR3 sequence: CASSLGSRRRGARELFF. The CDR3 bases are TGTGCCAGCAGCTTAGGTTCGAGAAGGCGGGGGGCGCGGGAGCTGTTTTTT. The full variable domain, in which reference TRBV7-2 and TRBJ2-2 provide the parts outside the CDR3, is GAGVSQSPSNKVTEKGKDVELRCDPISGHTALYWYRQSLGQGLEFLIYFQGNSAPDKSGLPSDRFSAERTGGSVSTLTIQRTQQEDSAVYLCASSLGSRRRGARELFFGEGSRLTVL.

This clone occurred a few times. This rearrangement joins TRBV7-2 to TRBJ1-2; D gene uncertain. The germline CDR1 and CDR2 sequences are SGHTA and FQGNSA. Trimming removed 1 base from V and 1 base from J, with 13 bases in between. CDR3 length: 16 amino acids. The CDR3 DNA is TGTGCCAGCAGCTTAGGCCAGGCCCGCCTTAACTATGGCTACACCTTC. Residues: CASSLGQARLNYGYTF.

Only a few counts were recorded for this clone. The chain recombines TRBV6-6 with TRBJ2-1, with TRBD2 identical over 8 bases. The CDR3 runs 15 residues. The trim removed 6 bases at V and 0 bases at J, leaving 4 bases unmatched. The V gene's germline CDR1 is MNHNY and CDR2 SVGAGI (reference sequence). DNA for the CDR3: TGTGCCAGCAGACCTCTAGCGGGCTCCTACAATGAGCAGTTCTTC. Protein product: CASRPLAGSYNEQFF.

The V call is TRBV11-2, the J call TRBJ2-5; tentatively, D is TRBD2 (5 bases). The CDR3 extends over 16 amino acids. Germline V gene data show CDR1 as SGHAT and CDR2 as FQNNGV. Trimming shortened V by 3 bases and J by 7 bases, and 21 bases separated the two germline ends. This CDR3 is CASSFLGQEAWGTQYF. CDR3 nucleotides: TGTGCCAGCAGCTTTCTCGGGCAGGAGGCTTGGGGGACCCAGTACTTC.

This clone has only a few counts. The V gene is TRBV21-1, the J gene TRBJ1-5; the table's D call, TRBD1, has no DNA check behind it. TRBV21-1 represents a pseudogene. The CDR3 is 16 amino acids. CDR3 protein: CASSKGRDRVGQPQHF. CDR3 bases: TGTGCCAGCAGCAAAGGAAGGGACAGGGTTGGCCAGCCCCAGCATTTT.

This clone was counted a few times. Other nucleotide sequences from this sample produce the same CDR3. V usage is TRBV18 and J usage is TRBJ2-7, with a weak D call TRBD1 (6 bases). V gave up 2 bases and J gave up 3 bases, with 8 bases separating them. Germline V lookup: CDR1 KGHSH, CDR2 LQKENI. The CDR3 runs 13 residues. The chain's CDR3 is CASSPGTNYEQYF. The CDR3 nucleotides are TGTGCCAGCTCACCAGGGACAAACTACGAGCAGTACTTC.

The CDR3 DNA follows: TGTGCCAGCTCACCTCGGGTTATAAAAGCTGGAAACACCATATATTTT. It is translated as CASSPRVIKAGNTIYF. This sequence joins TRBV18 and TRBJ1-3; no clear D. V lost 3 bases to trimming and J lost 2 bases, with 14 bases between them. Germline CDR1 is KGHSH and CDR2 is LQKENI. CDR3 length: 16 residues.

The chain uses TRBV27 and TRBJ2-7, with 7 bases fitting TRBD1. This CDR3 is 15 amino acids long. Germline trimming cut 1 base from V and 3 bases from J; bases unmatched to any gene: 6. Germline V gene lookup returns CDR1 MNHEY and CDR2 SMNVEV (reference sequence). The CDR3, as DNA: TGTGCCAGCAGTTTATTTGTGGGACAGTTCTACGAGCAGTACTTC. It yields the protein CASSLFVGQFYEQYF.

This clone has more than one count but fewer than ten. Here the CDR3 reads CASGTGNAGANVLTF. CDR3 coding DNA: TGTGCCAGCGGCACAGGGAATGCTGGGGCCAACGTCCTGACTTTC. This chain joins TRBV25-1 and TRBJ2-6; a weak D match, TRBD1 (6 bases). The CDR3 extends over 15 amino acids. Trimming took 8 bases from V and 2 from J, leaving 13 bases between them. Per germline, CDR1 MGHDK and CDR2 SYGVNS.

The chain joins TRBV5-4 to TRBJ2-2; D is possibly TRBD2 (5 bases). CDR1 is SGHNT, CDR2 YYREEE, per germline (reference sequence). The V gene lost 4 bases and the J gene lost 3 bases, with 19 bases spanning the gap. The CDR3 consists of 17 residues. The CDR3 protein is CASSGQTRALDTGELFF. Written as DNA, the CDR3 is TGTGCCAGCAGCGGCCAGACGAGGGCATTGGACACCGGGGAGCTGTTTTTT.

This clone was recorded many times. The chain has TRBV7-9 and TRBJ2-7; 9 bases fit TRBD1. The CDR3 covers 15 residues. The J segment lost 2 bases and the V segment lost 6 bases, leaving 8 bases of the junction unmatched. CDR1 and CDR2 from the germline V gene are SEHNR and FQNEAQ (reference sequence). As DNA, the CDR3 is TGTGCCAGCAGAGAGGCGACAGGGGGAGCCTACGAGCAGTACTTC. Translating gives CASREATGGAYEQYF.

This clone was detected many times. This sequence joins TRBV4-2 and TRBJ2-7; 11 bases line up with TRBD2. Germline loops: CDR1 LGHNA, CDR2 YNFKEQ. CDR3 size: 15 residues. The junction had 4 bases not matched to a gene; V was cut back by 4 bases and J by 2 bases. CDR3 amino acids: CASSRTSGQTYEQYF. CDR3 nucleotide sequence: TGTGCCAGCAGCCGGACTAGCGGGCAAACCTACGAGCAGTACTTC.

The chain joins TRBV29-1 to TRBJ1-1; a possible D gene is TRBD1 (6 bases). With 6 bases removed from V and 5 bases from J, the gap between germline ends came to 22 bases. CDR1 is SQVTM and CDR2 is ANQGSEA in the germline V gene. The CDR3 covers 15 residues. CDR3 nucleotide sequence: TGCAGCGTCCCCCTACCTCAACAGGGCCGAACTGAAGCTTTCTTT. Its protein is CSVPLPQQGRTEAFF. Combining the CDR3 with reference TRBV29-1 and TRBJ1-1 gives the whole variable domain SAVISQKPSRDICQRGTSLTIQCQVDSQVTMMFWYRQQPGQSLTLIATANQGSEATYESGFVIDKFPISRPNLTFSTLTVSNMSPEDSSIYLCSVPLPQQGRTEAFFGQGTRLTVV.